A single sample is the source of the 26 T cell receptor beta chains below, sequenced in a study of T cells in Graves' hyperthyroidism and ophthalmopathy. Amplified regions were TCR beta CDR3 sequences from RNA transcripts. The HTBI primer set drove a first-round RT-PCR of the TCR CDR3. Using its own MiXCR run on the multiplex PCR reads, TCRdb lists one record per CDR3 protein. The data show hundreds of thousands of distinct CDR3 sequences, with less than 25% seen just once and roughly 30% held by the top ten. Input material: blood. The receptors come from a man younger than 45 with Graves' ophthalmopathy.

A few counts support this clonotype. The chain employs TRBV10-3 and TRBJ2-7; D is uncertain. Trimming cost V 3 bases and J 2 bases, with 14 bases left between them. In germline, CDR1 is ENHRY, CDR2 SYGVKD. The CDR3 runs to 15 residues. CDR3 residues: CAISEGSRGAYEQYF. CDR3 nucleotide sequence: TGTGCCATCAGTGAAGGTAGCCGTGGGGCCTACGAGCAGTACTTC.

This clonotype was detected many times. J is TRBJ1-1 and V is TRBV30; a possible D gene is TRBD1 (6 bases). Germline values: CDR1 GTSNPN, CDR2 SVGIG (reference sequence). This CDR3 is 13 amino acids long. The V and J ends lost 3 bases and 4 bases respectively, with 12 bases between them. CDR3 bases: TGTGCCTGGAGGCCGGGGGCGATCACTGAAGCTTTCTTT. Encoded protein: CAWRPGAITEAFF. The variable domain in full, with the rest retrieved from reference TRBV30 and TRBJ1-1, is SQTIHQWPATLVQPVGSPLSLECTVEGTSNPNLYWYRQAAGRGLQLLFYSVGIGQISSEVPQNLSASRPQDRQFILSSKKLLLSDSGFYLCAWRPGAITEAFFGQGTRLTVV.

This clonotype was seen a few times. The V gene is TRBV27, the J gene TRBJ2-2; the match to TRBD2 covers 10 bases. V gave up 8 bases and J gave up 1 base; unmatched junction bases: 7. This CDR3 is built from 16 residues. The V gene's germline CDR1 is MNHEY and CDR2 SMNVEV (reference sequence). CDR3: CASHLSGRVNTGELFF. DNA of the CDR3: TGTGCCAGCCATTTGAGCGGGAGGGTGAACACCGGGGAGCTGTTTTTT.

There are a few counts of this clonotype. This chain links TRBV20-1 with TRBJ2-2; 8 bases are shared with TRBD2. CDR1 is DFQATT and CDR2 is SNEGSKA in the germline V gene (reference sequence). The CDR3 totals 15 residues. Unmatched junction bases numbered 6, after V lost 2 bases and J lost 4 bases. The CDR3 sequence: CSARTAGVPTGELFF. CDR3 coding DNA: TGCAGTGCTAGAACAGCGGGAGTGCCCACCGGGGAGCTGTTTTTT.

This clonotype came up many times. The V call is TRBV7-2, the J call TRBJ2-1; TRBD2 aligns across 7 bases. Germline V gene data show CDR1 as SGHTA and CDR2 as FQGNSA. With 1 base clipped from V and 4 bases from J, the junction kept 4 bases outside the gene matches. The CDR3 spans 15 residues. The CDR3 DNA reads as TGTGCCAGCAGCTTAGATGATAGCGGGTACAATGAGCAGTTCTTC. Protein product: CASSLDDSGYNEQFF.

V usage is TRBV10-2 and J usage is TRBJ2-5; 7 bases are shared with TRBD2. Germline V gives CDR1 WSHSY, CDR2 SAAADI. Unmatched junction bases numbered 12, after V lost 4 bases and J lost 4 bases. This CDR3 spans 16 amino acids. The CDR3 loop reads CASSANGGAGPETQYF. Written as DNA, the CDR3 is TGCGCCAGCAGTGCAAACGGGGGAGCGGGACCAGAGACCCAGTACTTC.

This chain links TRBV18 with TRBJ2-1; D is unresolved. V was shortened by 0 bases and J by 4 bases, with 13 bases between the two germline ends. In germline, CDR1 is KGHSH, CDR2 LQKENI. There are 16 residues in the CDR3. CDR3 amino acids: CASSPPTITTYNEQFF. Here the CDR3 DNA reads TGTGCCAGCTCACCACCTACCATTACTACATACAATGAGCAGTTCTTC. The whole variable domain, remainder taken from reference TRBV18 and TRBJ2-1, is NAGVMQNPRHLVRRRGQEARLRCSPMKGHSHVYWYRQLPEEGLKFMVYLQKENIIDESGMPKERFSAEFPKEGPSILRIQQVVRGDSAAYFCASSPPTITTYNEQFFGPGTRLTVL.

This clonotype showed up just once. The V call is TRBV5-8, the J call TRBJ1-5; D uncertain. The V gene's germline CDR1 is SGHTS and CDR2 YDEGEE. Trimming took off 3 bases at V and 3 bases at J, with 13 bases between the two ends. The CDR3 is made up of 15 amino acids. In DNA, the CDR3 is TGTGCCAGCAGCTCGATATCGGGGAACAATCAGCCCCAGCATTTT. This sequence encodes CASSSISGNNQPQHF. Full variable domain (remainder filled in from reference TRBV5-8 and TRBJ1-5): EAGVTQSPTHLIKTRGQQATLRCSPISGHTSVYWYQQALGLGLQFLLWYDEGEERNRGNFPPRFSGRQFPNYSSELNVNALELEDSALYLCASSSISGNNQPQHFGDGTRLSIL.

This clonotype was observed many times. The CDR3 loop reads CASSYGAGPTDTQYF. The CDR3 DNA reads TGTGCCAGCAGTTACGGCGCGGGACCCACAGATACGCAGTATTTT. The chain employs TRBV6-6 and TRBJ2-3, with TRBD2 as a possible D gene (6 bases). The CDR3 is 15 residues long. Germline-derived CDR1 and CDR2 are MNHNY and SVGAGI (reference sequence). V shed 2 bases and J shed 2 bases, with 11 bases lying between them.

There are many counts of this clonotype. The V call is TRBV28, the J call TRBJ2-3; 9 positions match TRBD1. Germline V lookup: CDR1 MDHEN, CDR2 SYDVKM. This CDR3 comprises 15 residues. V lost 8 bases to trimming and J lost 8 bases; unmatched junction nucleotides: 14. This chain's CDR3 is CASARTGASLGTQYF. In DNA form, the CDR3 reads TGTGCCAGCGCTAGGACAGGGGCCTCCCTGGGTACGCAGTATTTT.

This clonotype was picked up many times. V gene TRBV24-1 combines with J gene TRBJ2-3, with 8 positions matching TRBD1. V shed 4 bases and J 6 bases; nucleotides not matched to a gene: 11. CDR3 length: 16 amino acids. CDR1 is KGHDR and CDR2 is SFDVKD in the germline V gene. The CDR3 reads CATSELGTGELDTQYF. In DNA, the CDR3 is TGTGCCACCAGTGAGCTCGGGACAGGTGAATTGGATACGCAGTATTTT.

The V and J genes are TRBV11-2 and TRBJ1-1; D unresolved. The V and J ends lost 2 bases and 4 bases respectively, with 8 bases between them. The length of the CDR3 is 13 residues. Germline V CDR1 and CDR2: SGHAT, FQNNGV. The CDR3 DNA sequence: TGTGCCAGCAGCTTATCCCCAATCACTGAAGCTTTCTTT. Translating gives CASSLSPITEAFF. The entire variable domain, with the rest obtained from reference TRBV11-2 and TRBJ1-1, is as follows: EAGVAQSPRYKIIEKRQSVAFWCNPISGHATLYWYQQILGQGPKLLIQFQNNGVVDDSQLPKDRFSAERLKGVDSTLKIQPAKLEDSAVYLCASSLSPITEAFFGQGTRLTVV.

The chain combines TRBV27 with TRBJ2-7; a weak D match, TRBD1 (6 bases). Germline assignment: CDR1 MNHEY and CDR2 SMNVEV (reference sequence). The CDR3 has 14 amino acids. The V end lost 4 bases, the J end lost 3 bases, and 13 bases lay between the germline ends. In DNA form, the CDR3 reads TGTGCCAGCAGTTACGAGACAGGCGACTACGAGCAGTACTTC. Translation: CASSYETGDYEQYF.

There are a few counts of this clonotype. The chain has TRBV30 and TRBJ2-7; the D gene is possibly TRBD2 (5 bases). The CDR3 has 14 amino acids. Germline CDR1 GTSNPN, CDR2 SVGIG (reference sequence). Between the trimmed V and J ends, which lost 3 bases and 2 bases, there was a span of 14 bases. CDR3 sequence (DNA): TGTGCCTGGAGCGCTAAGACGGAGGCCTACGAGCAGTACTTC. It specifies CAWSAKTEAYEQYF.

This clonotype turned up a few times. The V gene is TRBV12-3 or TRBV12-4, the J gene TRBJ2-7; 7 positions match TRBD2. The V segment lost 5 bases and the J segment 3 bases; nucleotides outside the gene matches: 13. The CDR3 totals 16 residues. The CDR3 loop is CASSGLPSGSLYEQYF. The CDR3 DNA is TGTGCCAGCAGTGGCTTACCTAGCGGAAGTCTCTACGAGCAGTACTTC.

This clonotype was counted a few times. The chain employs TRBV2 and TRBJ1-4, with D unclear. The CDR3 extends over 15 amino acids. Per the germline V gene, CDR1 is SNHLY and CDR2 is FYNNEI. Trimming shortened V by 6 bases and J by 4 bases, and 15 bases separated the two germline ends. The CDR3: CASRMDQASNEKLFF. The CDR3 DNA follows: TGTGCCAGCAGAATGGATCAGGCGAGTAATGAAAAACTGTTTTTT. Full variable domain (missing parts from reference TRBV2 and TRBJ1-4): EPEVTQTPSHQVTQMGQEVILRCVPISNHLYFYWYRQILGQKVEFLVSFYNNEISEKSEIFDDQFSVERPDGSNFTLKIRSTKLEDSAMYFCASRMDQASNEKLFFGSGTQLSVL.

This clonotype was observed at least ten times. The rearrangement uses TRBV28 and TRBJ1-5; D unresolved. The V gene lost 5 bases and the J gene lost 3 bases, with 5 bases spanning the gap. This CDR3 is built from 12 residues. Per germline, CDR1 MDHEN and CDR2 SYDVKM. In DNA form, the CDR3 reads TGTGCCAGCAGTGTTTACAATCAGCCCCAGCATTTT. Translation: CASSVYNQPQHF.

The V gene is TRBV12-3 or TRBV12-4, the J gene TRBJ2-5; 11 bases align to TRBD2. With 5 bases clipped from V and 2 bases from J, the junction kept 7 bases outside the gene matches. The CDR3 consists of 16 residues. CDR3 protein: CASSIVAGGLQETQYF. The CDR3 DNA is TGTGCCAGCAGTATCGTAGCGGGAGGGCTACAAGAGACCCAGTACTTC.

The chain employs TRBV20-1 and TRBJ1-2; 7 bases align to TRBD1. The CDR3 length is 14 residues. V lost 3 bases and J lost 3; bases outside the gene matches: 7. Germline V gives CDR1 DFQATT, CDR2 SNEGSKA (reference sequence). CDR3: CSASGGGEDYGYTF. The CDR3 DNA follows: TGCAGTGCTAGTGGAGGGGGCGAGGACTATGGCTACACCTTC.

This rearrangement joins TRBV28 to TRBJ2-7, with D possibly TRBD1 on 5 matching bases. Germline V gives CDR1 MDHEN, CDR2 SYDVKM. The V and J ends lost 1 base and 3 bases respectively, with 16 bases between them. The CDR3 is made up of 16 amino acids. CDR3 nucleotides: TGTGCCAGCAGTTTATCTATAACAGCCAGGGACTACGAGCAGTACTTC. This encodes CASSLSITARDYEQYF. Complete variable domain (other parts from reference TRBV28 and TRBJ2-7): DVKVTQSSRYLVKRTGEKVFLECVQDMDHENMFWYRQDPGLGLRLIYFSYDVKMKEKGDIPEGYSVSREKKERFSLILESASTNQTSMYLCASSLSITARDYEQYFGPGTRLTVT.

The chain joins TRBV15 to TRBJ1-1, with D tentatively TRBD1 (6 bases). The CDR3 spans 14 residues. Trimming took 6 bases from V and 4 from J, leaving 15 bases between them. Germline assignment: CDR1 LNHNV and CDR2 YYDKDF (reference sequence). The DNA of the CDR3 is TGTGCCACCAGTCCCGGGACATGGAGCACTGAAGCTTTCTTT. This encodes CATSPGTWSTEAFF.

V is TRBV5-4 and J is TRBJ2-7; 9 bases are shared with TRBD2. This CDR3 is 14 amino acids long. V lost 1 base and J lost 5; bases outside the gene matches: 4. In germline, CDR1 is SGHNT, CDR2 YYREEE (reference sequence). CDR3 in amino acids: CASSLSGRSHEQYF. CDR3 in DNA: TGTGCCAGCAGCTTGAGCGGGAGGTCTCACGAGCAGTACTTC.

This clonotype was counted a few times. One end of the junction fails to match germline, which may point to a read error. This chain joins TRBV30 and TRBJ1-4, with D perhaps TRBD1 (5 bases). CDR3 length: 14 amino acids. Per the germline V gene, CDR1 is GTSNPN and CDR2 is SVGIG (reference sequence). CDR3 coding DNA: TGTGCCTGGAGTACCGGGGACCCCAATGGAAAACTGTTTTTT. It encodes CAWSTGDPNGKLFF.

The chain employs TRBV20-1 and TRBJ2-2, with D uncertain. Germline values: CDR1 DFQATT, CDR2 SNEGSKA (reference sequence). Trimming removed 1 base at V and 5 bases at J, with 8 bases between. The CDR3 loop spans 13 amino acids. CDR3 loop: CSARAGGTGELFF. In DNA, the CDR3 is TGCAGTGCTAGAGCCGGCGGAACCGGGGAGCTGTTTTTT.

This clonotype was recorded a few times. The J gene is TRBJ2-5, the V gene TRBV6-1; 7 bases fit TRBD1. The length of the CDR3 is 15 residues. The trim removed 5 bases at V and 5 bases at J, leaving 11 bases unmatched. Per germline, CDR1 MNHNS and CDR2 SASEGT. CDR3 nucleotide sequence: TGTGCCAGCAGTAACAACCCAGGGGGTTGGGAGACCCAGTACTTC. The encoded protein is CASSNNPGGWETQYF.

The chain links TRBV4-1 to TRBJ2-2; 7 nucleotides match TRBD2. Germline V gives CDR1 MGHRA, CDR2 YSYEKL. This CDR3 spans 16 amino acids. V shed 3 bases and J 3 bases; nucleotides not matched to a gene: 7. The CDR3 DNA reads TGCGCCAGCAGCCATCTAACTAGCGCTGACACCGGGGAGCTGTTTTTT. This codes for CASSHLTSADTGELFF.